The entry below describes one T cell receptor beta chain. The entry originates in a study of shared clonotypes between healthy human individuals. CDR3 size: 15 residues. Germline V gene lookup returns CDR1 MDHEN and CDR2 SYDVKM. Trimming pared 2 bases from V and 9 bases from J, leaving 14 bases between. The protocol was immunoSEQ multiplex PCR, while the TCRdb copy is restricted to in-frame clones and leaves out a portion. Among roughly 2.5 million clones listed, roughly 92% were seen once. Sequencing was done on a sample of naive CD4+ T cells sorted from blood. The sample's subset: CD45RA+ positively selected. The chain combines TRBV28 with TRBJ1-6; D unresolved. This sequence originates from a man younger than 35 in good health. The CDR3 loop is CASSLIAGPASPLHF. DNA of the CDR3: TGTGCCAGCAGTTTAATAGCAGGTCCGGCTTCACCCCTCCACTTT.